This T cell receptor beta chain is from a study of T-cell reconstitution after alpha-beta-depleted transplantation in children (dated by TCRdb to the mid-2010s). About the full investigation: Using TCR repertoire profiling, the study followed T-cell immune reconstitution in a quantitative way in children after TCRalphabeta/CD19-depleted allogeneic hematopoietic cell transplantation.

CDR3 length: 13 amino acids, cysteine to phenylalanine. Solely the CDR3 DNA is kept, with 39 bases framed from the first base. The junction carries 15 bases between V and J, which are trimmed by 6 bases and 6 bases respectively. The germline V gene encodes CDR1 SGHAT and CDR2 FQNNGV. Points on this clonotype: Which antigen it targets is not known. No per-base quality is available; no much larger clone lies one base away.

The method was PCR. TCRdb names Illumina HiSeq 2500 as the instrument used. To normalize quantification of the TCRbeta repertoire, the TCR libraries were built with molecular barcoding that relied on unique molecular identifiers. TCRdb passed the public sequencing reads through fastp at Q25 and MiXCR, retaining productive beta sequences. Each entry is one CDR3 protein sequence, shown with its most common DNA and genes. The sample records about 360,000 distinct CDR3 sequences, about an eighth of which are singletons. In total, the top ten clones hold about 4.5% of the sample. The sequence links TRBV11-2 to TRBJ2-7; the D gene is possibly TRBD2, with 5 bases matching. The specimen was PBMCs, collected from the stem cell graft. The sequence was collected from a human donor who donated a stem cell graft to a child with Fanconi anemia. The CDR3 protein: CASRNRRGSEQYF. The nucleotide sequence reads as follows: TGTGCCAGCAGGAACAGACGAGGGTCCGAGCAGTACTTC.